This T cell receptor beta chain derives from a study of neurological immune-mediated disorders. Broader study findings: HTLV-1-associated myelopathy showed the most TCR clonal expansion; multiple sclerosis the least, below healthy controls. Private repertoires in all groups were suggested by the finding that expanded clones across subjects shared no CDR3 amino acid sequences.

Noted time point: longitudinal time-point 1 (baseline). The CDR3 runs 13 residues. The germline V gene has CDR1 SGHRS and CDR2 YFSETQ. V shed 4 bases, J shed 5 bases, and the junction held 5 bases outside the gene matches. The method for making cDNA was 5'RACE, and it used 10-nucleotide random UMIs. In every sequencing run, more than 190 million TCR-beta sequences were generated from 15-18 subjects. TCRdb recomputed calls from the 5' RACE reads with MiXCR, one row per CDR3 protein. The table has 50,000 to 70,000 distinct CDR3 sequences, around 10% seen once. Concerning this clonotype: Its antigen is not known.

This sequence originates from a male donor with HTLV-1-associated myelopathy (HAM/TSP). The sample comprised PBMCs. V usage is TRBV5-1 and J usage is TRBJ2-5, with 7 bases identical to TRBD1. DNA of the CDR3: TGCGCCAGCAGCCCCACAGGGGAGGAGACCCAGTACTTC. Its translation is CASSPTGEETQYF.